A single sample gave rise to the 18 T cell receptor beta chains below, sequenced in a study of regulatory T cells in long-lasting Graves disease. Time point indicated: newly diagnosed GD, antithyroid drugs for less than 3 months. Isolated PBMC RNA provided the starting material for the TCR library. CDR3-region Arm-PCR and iRepertoire HTBI primers produced the TCR beta libraries. From the multiplex PCR reads, TCRdb called clonotypes with MiXCR, one entry per CDR3 protein. Of more than 400,000 distinct CDR3 sequences listed, less than 20% are singletons. The sample also formed part of further work on T cells in Graves' hyperthyroidism and ophthalmopathy.

The source material was peripheral blood mononuclear cells (PBMCs), sampled at new diagnosis, from a patient treated with antithyroid drugs. The receptors stem from a woman under 40 with Graves disease.

There are a few counts of this clonotype. The rearrangement uses TRBV20-1 and TRBJ2-7; D uncertain. This CDR3 spans 12 amino acids. Germline V gives CDR1 DFQATT, CDR2 SNEGSKA (reference sequence). V was cut by 3 bases and J by 3 bases, with 9 bases left in between. The CDR3 coding sequence is TGCAGTGCTAGTTCTAGGTACTACGAGCAGTACTTC. This codes for CSASSRYYEQYF.

In nucleotides, the CDR3 is TGTGCCACCAGCAGAGGGTGGGCTAGCGGGAGGGCCTACAATGAGCAGTTCTTC. Translation: CATSRGWASGRAYNEQFF. The V call is TRBV15, the J call TRBJ2-1, with TRBD2 identical over 12 bases. Germline V gene sequence: CDR1 LNHNV, CDR2 YYDKDF (reference sequence). The CDR3 sequence is 18 residues long. J lost 2 bases, V lost 1 base, and 6 bases had no gene match.

This clonotype was detected many times. The chain links TRBV11-1 to TRBJ2-1; 7 bases agree with TRBD1. The length of the CDR3 is 14 residues. Germline V gives CDR1 SGHAT, CDR2 FQDESV (reference sequence). V shed 2 bases and J 2 bases; nucleotides not matched to a gene: 0. The CDR3 DNA is TGTGCCAGCAGCTTAACAGGGGCCTACAATGAGCAGTTCTTC. Translation gives CASSLTGAYNEQFF.

The rearrangement links TRBV10-1 to TRBJ2-2, with D perhaps TRBD1 (6 bases). CDR1 WNHNN and CDR2 SYGVQD come from the germline V gene (reference sequence). V was cut by 6 bases and J by 5 bases, with 10 bases left in between. The CDR3 sequence is 13 residues long. This CDR3 is CASSNRVTGELFF. CDR3 nucleotide sequence: TGCGCCAGCAGCAACAGGGTTACCGGGGAGCTGTTTTTT.

This clonotype appeared many times. The V and J genes are TRBV12-3 or TRBV12-4 and TRBJ1-1; a weak D match, TRBD1 (5 bases). The CDR3 contains 15 residues. V was pared by 10 bases and J by 3 bases, with 21 bases between. In DNA, the CDR3 is TGTGCCACCCTCACCTCCCGGGGGGTTGACACTGAAGCTTTCTTT. It specifies CATLTSRGVDTEAFF.

Remarks on this clonotype: A much larger clone sits a single nucleotide away, making a read error possible. This chain joins TRBV20-1 and TRBJ1-1, with unresolved D. The CDR3 is 13 amino acids. CDR1 is DFQATT and CDR2 is SNEGSKA in the germline V gene (reference sequence). Trimming cost V 5 bases and J 4 bases, with 14 bases left between them. In DNA, the CDR3 is TGCAGTGCTCGGAGGACCCATGGCACTGAAGCTTTCTTT. Its translation: CSARRTHGTEAFF.

In the case of this clonotype: This could be a read error, since a much larger clone is one nucleotide away. The V call is TRBV5-5, the J call TRBJ2-5, with TRBD1 as a possible D gene (6 bases). The CDR3 length is 15 residues. V was pared by 2 bases and J by 7 bases, with 18 bases between. CDR1 and CDR2 from the germline V gene are SGHKS and YYEKEE (reference sequence). The CDR3 reads CASSLYRTARGTQYF. CDR3 bases: TGTGCCAGCAGCTTATATCGGACAGCCAGGGGGACCCAGTACTTC.

This clonotype was recorded many times. V usage is TRBV6-1 and J usage is TRBJ2-3, with D unclear. The germline CDR1 and CDR2 sequences are MNHNS and SASEGT. CDR3 length equals 15 residues. V lost 6 bases and J lost 1, with 14 bases in between. The CDR3 region is CASRSTPVGTDTQYF. CDR3 sequence (DNA): TGTGCCAGCAGGTCGACACCGGTTGGCACAGATACGCAGTATTTT.

Here the CDR3 reads CASSQGTAFYGYTF. The CDR3 coding sequence is TGCGCCAGCAGCCAAGGAACCGCCTTCTATGGCTACACCTTC. V and J are TRBV4-3 and TRBJ1-2, with D hard to call. CDR1 and CDR2 (germline): LGHNA, YSLEER. The CDR3 is made up of 14 amino acids. V was pared by 1 base and J by 4 bases, with 10 bases between.

This chain links TRBV27 with TRBJ2-7; D unclear. V lost 2 bases and J 3 bases, leaving 8 bases between the germline ends. Looked up from germline, CDR1 is MNHEY and CDR2 is SMNVEV (reference sequence). This CDR3 contains 13 residues. This CDR3 reads CASSLEGHYEQYF. The CDR3 DNA follows: TGTGCCAGCAGTTTAGAAGGTCACTACGAGCAGTACTTC.

The rearrangement uses TRBV4-1 and TRBJ1-2, with TRBD1 matching 7 bases. V trimming: 2 bases; J trimming: 0 bases; junction bases outside the gene matches: 12. The CDR3 sequence is 18 residues long. Germline-derived CDR1 and CDR2 are MGHRA and YSYEKL. The CDR3 bases are TGCGCCAGCAGCCAACCCCGGGCGGGACAGAGATCTAACTATGGCTACACCTTC. It specifies CASSQPRAGQRSNYGYTF.

The table lists this clonotype with a few counts. This chain joins TRBV24-1 and TRBJ1-1, with a weak D call TRBD1 (5 bases). Germline V CDR1 and CDR2: KGHDR, SFDVKD. The V gene lost 8 bases and the J gene lost 4 bases, with 13 bases spanning the gap. The CDR3 extends over 13 amino acids. CDR3 sequence: CATKGFEGTEAFF. The CDR3 bases are TGTGCCACCAAGGGGTTCGAAGGCACTGAAGCTTTCTTT.

This sequence joins TRBV14 and TRBJ2-1; 9 bases are shared with TRBD1. The ends lost 4 bases at V and 9 bases at J; junction bases unmatched: 13. There are 16 residues in the CDR3. Germline V lookup: CDR1 SGHDN, CDR2 FVKESK. CDR3 coding DNA: TGTGCCAGCAGCCCGATCCACAGGGGGCTTCTGGGTGAGCAGTTCTTC. Encoded protein: CASSPIHRGLLGEQFF.

The genes are TRBV19 and TRBJ2-5; 9 bases are a match to TRBD2. The CDR3 extends over 14 amino acids. Germline loops: CDR1 LNHDA, CDR2 SQIVND (reference sequence). V trimming: 8 bases; J trimming: 5 bases; junction bases outside the gene matches: 9. CDR3 coding DNA: TGTGCCAGTGGAGCGGGAGGACGCGGGGAGACCCAGTACTTC. The encoded protein is CASGAGGRGETQYF. The whole variable domain, filled in from reference TRBV19 and TRBJ2-5, reads DGGITQSPKYLFRKEGQNVTLSCEQNLNHDAMYWYRQDPGQGLRLIYYSQIVNDFQKGDIAEGYSVSREKKESFPLTVTSAQKNPTAFYLCASGAGGRGETQYFGPGTRLLVL.

This clonotype occurred a few times. The chain joins TRBV5-1 to TRBJ2-1; TRBD1 matches 8 bases. Germline lookup yields CDR1 SGHRS and CDR2 YFSETQ. V trimming: 0 bases; J trimming: 7 bases; junction bases outside the gene matches: 12. This CDR3 is 17 amino acids long. The CDR3 region is CASSLDSGQGRKNEQFF. Here the CDR3 DNA reads TGCGCCAGCAGCTTGGATTCTGGACAGGGCAGAAAAAATGAGCAGTTCTTC.

This clonotype was counted ten times or more. This rearrangement joins TRBV30 to TRBJ1-2, with D possibly matching TRBD1 (6 bases). V lost 0 bases and J 5 bases, leaving 10 bases between the germline ends. Germline loops: CDR1 GTSNPN, CDR2 SVGIG (reference sequence). The CDR3 is 13 amino acids. CDR3: CAWSVGASYGYTF. The CDR3 nucleotides are TGTGCCTGGAGTGTGGGGGCATCTTATGGCTACACCTTC. Filled out from reference TRBV30 and TRBJ1-2, the complete variable domain reads SQTIHQWPATLVQPVGSPLSLECTVEGTSNPNLYWYRQAAGRGLQLLFYSVGIGQISSEVPQNLSASRPQDRQFILSSKKLLLSDSGFYLCAWSVGASYGYTFGSGTRLTVV.

Ten or more counts support this clonotype. This chain links TRBV28 with TRBJ1-2; 9 nucleotides agree with TRBD1. Germline V gives CDR1 MDHEN, CDR2 SYDVKM. This CDR3 has 15 residues. After removal of 5 bases from V and 2 bases from J, the junction contained 6 bases not matched to a gene. The CDR3 spells CASSSPGQGNYGYTF. The CDR3 DNA sequence: TGTGCCAGCAGTAGCCCGGGACAGGGAAACTATGGCTACACCTTC.

This clonotype has ten or more counts. The chain employs TRBV6-1 and TRBJ2-5; 8 bases map to TRBD1. The CDR3 totals 12 residues. Germline lookup yields CDR1 MNHNS and CDR2 SASEGT. The V gene end was trimmed by 5 bases and the J gene end by 9 bases; junction bases not matched to a gene: 5. CDR3 residues: CASSTRQGPQYF. The CDR3 DNA sequence: TGTGCCAGCAGTACACGACAGGGGCCCCAGTACTTC.